This T cell receptor (beta chain) is drawn from a study of blood T cell repertoires in COVID-19. On the study more broadly: The origin of the acute and convalescent COVID-19 samples was the United States, Italy and Spain. T cells, B-cell-depleted T cells, or PBMCs provided the cDNA or gDNA that served as material.

V lost 5 bases, J lost 3 bases, and 10 bases lay in between. Per the germline V gene, CDR1 is SGHTA and CDR2 is FQGTGA. The CDR3 runs to 13 residues. The authors' processing: Amplification from reference gene primers served as the basis for estimated nucleated cell counts. Libraries were prepared by immunoSEQ multiplex PCR; TCRdb keeps only in-frame clonotypes and omits some of them. The DNA was the basis for D and trimming; V, J and clone size are from that table. Altogether over 30,000 clones are present, around 90% being singletons, with the ten largest covering over 0.95%. The sample was peripheral blood. The V call is TRBV7-3, the J call TRBJ1-2; D is possibly TRBD1 (6 bases). The receptor comes from a man aged 70-80 years with active or convalescent COVID-19. The CDR3 bases are TGTGCCAGCAGCCGGGGACATTACTATGGCTACACCTTC. This codes for CASSRGHYYGYTF.